This TCR beta chain is from a study of T cell responses to AZD1222 COVID-19 vaccine. Germline V lookup: CDR1 SGHTA, CDR2 FQGTGA. V dropped 6 bases and J dropped 4 bases, with 9 bases sitting between them. The length of the CDR3 is 12 residues. Profiled with immunoSEQ multiplex PCR; TCRdb holds only in-frame clones, not every one. This table has about 210,000 clones, around 94% appearing once. Here the sequenced sample was peripheral blood, taken 28 days after the second dose of the MenACWY control vaccine. The rearrangement joins TRBV7-3 to TRBJ1-1; TRBD1 is a possible D gene (6 bases). This sequence was found in an adult who received the MenACWY meningococcal vaccine as a control. The CDR3 coding sequence is TGTGCCAGCAGGGGGGGCCGCACTGAAGCTTTCTTT. Protein product: CASRGGRTEAFF.